This T cell receptor (beta chain) came from a study of human T cells and chemical hapten exposure. Study overall: Across its approximately 23 weeks, the study gave patients weekly diphenylcyclopropenone doses to the scalp. Findings and caveats of the study: Controls had significantly fewer large CDR3 similarity clusters than were formed by expanded TCRs.

Time point denoted: pre-sensitization, week 0. Treatment given: therapeutic diphenylcyclopropenone sensitization with weekly scalp DPC. Each CDR3 protein is one row after TCRdb ran MiXCR on the RACE reads. This table has fewer than 70,000 distinct CDR3 sequences, roughly 6.7% appearing once. This clonotype was counted many times. The antigen remains unidentified. The V gene lost 2 bases and the J gene lost 2 bases, with 10 bases spanning the gap. In germline, CDR1 is MNHEY, CDR2 SVGAGI. The CDR3 totals 14 residues. The chain is built from TRBV6-5 and TRBJ2-7; perhaps D is TRBD1 or TRBD2 (5 bases each). Sequenced material: whole blood, taken in connection with sensitization to the hapten diphenylcyclopropenone (DPC). The receptor comes from a woman in her twenties or thirties with alopecia areata. Some clones in this sample may be carry-over from other donors' samples. Written as DNA, the CDR3 is TGTGCCAGCAGTTACCGGGACGGGCCCTACGAGCAGTACTTC. Protein product: CASSYRDGPYEQYF.